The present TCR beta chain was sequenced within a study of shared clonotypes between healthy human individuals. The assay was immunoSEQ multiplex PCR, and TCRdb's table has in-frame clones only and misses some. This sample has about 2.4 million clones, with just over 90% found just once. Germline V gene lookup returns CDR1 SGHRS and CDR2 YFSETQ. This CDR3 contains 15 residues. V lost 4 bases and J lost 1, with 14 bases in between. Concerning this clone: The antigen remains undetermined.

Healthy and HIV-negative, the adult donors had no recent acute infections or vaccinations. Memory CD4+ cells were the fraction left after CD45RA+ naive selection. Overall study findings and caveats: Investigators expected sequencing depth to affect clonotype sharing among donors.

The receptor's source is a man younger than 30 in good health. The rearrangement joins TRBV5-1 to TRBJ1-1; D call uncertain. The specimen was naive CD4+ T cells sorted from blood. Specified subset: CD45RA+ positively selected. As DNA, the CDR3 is TGCGCCAGCAGCCCCGGACTCGTAGGGAACACTGAAGCTTTCTTT. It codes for CASSPGLVGNTEAFF.